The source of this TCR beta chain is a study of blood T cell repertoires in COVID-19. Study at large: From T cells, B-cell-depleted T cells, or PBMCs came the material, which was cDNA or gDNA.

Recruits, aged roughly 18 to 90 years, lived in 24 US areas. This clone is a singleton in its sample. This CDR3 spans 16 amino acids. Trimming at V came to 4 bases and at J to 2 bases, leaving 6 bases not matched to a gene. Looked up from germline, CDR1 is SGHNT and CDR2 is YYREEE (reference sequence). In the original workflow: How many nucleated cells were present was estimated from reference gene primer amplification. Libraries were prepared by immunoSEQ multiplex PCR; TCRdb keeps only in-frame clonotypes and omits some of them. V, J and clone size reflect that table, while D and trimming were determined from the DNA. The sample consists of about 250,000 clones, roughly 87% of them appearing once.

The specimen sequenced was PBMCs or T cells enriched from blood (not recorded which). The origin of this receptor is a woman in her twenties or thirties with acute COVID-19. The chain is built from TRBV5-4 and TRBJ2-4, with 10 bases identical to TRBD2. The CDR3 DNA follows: TGTGCCAGCAGCCCGAGCGGGGGGGTGACCAAAAACATTCAGTACTTC. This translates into CASSPSGGVTKNIQYF.